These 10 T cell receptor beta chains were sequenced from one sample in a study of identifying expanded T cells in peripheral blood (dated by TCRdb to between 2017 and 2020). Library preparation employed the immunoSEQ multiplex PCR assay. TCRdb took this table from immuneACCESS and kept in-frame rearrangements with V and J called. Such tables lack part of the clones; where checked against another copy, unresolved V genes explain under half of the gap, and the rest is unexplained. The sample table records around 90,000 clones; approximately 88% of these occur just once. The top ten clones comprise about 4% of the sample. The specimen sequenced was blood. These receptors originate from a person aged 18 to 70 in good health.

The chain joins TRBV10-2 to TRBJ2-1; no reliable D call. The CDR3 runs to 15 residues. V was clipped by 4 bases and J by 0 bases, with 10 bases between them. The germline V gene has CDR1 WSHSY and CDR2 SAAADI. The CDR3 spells CASSARPDSYNEQFF. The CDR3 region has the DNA TGCGCCAGCAGTGCCCGTCCTGACTCCTACAATGAGCAGTTCTTC.

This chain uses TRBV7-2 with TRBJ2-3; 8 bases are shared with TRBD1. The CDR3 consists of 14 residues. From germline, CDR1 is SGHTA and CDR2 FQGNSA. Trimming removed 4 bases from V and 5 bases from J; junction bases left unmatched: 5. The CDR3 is CASSYLDRGDTQYF. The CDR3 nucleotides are TGTGCCAGCAGCTACCTAGACAGGGGAGATACGCAGTATTTT.

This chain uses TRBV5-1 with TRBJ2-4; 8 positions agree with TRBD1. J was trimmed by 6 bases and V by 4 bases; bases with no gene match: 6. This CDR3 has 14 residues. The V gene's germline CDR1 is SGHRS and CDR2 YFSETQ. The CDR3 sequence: CASSMQGAGNIQYF. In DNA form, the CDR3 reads TGCGCCAGCAGCATGCAGGGGGCGGGAAACATTCAGTACTTC. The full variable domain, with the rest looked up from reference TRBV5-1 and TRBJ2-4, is KAGVTQTPRYLIKTRGQQVTLSCSPISGHRSVSWYQQTPGQGLQFLFEYFSETQRNKGNFPGRFSGRQFSNSRSEMNVSTLELGDSALYLCASSMQGAGNIQYFGAGTRLSVL.

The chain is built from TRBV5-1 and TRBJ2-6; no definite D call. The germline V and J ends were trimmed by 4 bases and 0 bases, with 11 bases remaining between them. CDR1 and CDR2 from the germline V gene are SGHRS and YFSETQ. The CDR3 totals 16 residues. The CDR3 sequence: CASSPFLGSGANVLTF. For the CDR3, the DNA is TGCGCCAGCAGCCCGTTTCTCGGCTCTGGGGCCAACGTCCTGACTTTC.

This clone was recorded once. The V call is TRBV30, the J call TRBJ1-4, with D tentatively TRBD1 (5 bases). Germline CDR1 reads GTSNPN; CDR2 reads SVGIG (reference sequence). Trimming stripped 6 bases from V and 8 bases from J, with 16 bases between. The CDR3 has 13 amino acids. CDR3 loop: CACSGLNGEKLFF. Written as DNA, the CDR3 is TGTGCCTGTTCGGGGCTTAACGGGGAAAAACTGTTTTTT.

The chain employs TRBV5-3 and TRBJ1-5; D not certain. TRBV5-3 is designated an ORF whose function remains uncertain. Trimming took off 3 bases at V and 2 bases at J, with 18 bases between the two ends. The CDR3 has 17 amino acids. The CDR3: CARSSLRGCNGNQPQHF. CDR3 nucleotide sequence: TGTGCCAGAAGCTCCCTAAGAGGCTGTAATGGCAATCAGCCCCAGCATTTT.

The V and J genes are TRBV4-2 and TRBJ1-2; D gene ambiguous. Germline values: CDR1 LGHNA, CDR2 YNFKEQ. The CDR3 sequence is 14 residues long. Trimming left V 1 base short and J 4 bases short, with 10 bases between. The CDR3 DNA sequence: TGTGCCAGCAGCCAAGGCGGAGACCCCTATGGCTACACCTTC. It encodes CASSQGGDPYGYTF.

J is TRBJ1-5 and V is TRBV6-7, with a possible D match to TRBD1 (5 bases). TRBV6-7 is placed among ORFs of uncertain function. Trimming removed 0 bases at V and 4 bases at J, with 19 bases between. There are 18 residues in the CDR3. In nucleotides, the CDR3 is TGTGCCAGCAGTTACTCCACGTTAAGCAGGGCGACGAATCAGCCCCAGCATTTT. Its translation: CASSYSTLSRATNQPQHF.

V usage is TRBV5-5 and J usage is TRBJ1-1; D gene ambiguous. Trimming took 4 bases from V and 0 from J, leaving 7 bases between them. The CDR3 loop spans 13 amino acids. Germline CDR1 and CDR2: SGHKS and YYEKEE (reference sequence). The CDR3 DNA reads TGTGCCAGCAGCCTAGACATGAACACTGAAGCTTTCTTT. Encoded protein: CASSLDMNTEAFF. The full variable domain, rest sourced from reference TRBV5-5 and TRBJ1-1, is DAGVTQSPTHLIKTRGQQVTLRCSPISGHKSVSWYQQVLGQGPQFIFQYYEKEERGRGNFPDRFSARQFPNYSSELNVNALLLGDSALYLCASSLDMNTEAFFGQGTRLTVV.

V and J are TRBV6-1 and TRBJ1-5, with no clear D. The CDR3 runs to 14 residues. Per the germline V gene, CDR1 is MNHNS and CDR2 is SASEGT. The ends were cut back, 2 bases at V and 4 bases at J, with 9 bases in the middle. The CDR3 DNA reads TGTGCCAGCAGTGAATTCGGCAGGAATCAGCCCCAGCATTTT. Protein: CASSEFGRNQPQHF.